A selection of T cell receptor beta chains follows, all from one sample in a study of blood T cell repertoires in COVID-19. Sequencing used immunoSEQ multiplex PCR; TCRdb keeps in-frame clones, though not all of them. The sample lists 200,000 to 250,000 clones, roughly four fifths seen once, with approximately 8.7% in the top ten. Sequenced material: PBMCs or T cells enriched from blood (not recorded which). The receptors stem from a man in his forties who had recovered from COVID-19. Both conserved end residues are part of each CDR3. The D gene is left open where the match is weak. Some rows mark clone size as missing; the rest say once, few, many or name a class of expanded clone.

TRBJ2-1,.,.,TRBV4-1,CASSRGSAGSEQFF,TGCGCCAGCAGCCGAGGGTCGGCCGGTTCTGAGCAGTTCTTC
TRBJ2-7,.,.,TRBV24-1,CATSDASAGSYEQYF,TGTGCCACCAGTGATGCTAGCGCTGGTTCCTACGAGCAGTACTTC
TRBJ2-5,TRBD2,.,TRBV20-1,CSASVISGVIETQYF,TGCAGTGCTAGTGTGATTAGCGGGGTAATAGAGACCCAGTACTTC
TRBJ1-2,.,.,TRBV7-3,CASTFELESFYGYTF,TGTGCCAGCACTTTCGAGTTAGAGAGTTTCTATGGCTACACCTTC
TRBJ1-2,TRBD1,.,TRBV12-3/TRBV12-4,CASSYDRAYGYTF,TGTGCCAGCAGCTATGACAGGGCCTATGGCTACACCTTC
TRBJ1-6,TRBD1,.,TRBV19,CASSIVKTGTVYSPLHF,TGTGCCAGTAGTATAGTCAAAACCGGGACAGTATATTCACCCCTCCACTTT
TRBJ1-3,.,.,TRBV15,CATSRELDWSSGNTIYF,TGTGCCACCAGCAGAGAATTGGACTGGAGCTCTGGAAACACCATATATTTT
TRBJ1-1,.,few,TRBV9,CASSPDTGYTEAFF,TGTGCCAGCAGCCCGGATACGGGGTACACTGAAGCTTTCTTT
TRBJ2-1,TRBD2,.,TRBV9,CASSPVSRGGPREQFF,TGTGCCAGCAGCCCGGTGAGTCGCGGGGGACCCAGGGAGCAGTTCTTC
TRBJ2-7,TRBD1,.,TRBV6-5,CASSGLGQAYEQYF,TGTGCCAGCAGCGGATTGGGACAGGCCTACGAGCAGTACTTC
TRBJ2-3,TRBD2,.,TRBV5-1,CASSSTTSGGLKRYSTDTQYF,TGCGCCAGCAGCTCAACGACTAGCGGGGGCCTGAAAAGATACAGCACAGATACGCAGTATTTT
TRBJ1-4,TRBD1,.,TRBV7-9,CASSNYRGDEKLFF,TGTGCCAGCAGCAATTACAGGGGAGACGAAAAACTGTTTTTT